The 25 T cell receptor beta chains reported below all come from one sample, sequenced in a study of cytomegalovirus exposure and HLA in healthy donors. PCR amplification relied on 60 Vbeta primers (plus 13 Jbeta primers). Profiled with immunoSEQ multiplex PCR; TCRdb holds only in-frame clones, not every one. The sample lists about 190,000 clones; roughly 79% were seen once. Material for sequencing was PBMCs. Receptors were obtained from a young woman in good health and CMV-seronegative.

The V gene is TRBV5-8, the J gene TRBJ2-1; maybe TRBD2 (7 bases). Between the trimmed V and J ends, which lost 5 bases and 3 bases, there was a span of 15 bases. Germline V lookup: CDR1 SGHTS, CDR2 YDEGEE. CDR3 size: 15 residues. The CDR3 DNA sequence: TGTGCCAGCAGTGTGAGGGGGGGGAACTACAATGAGCAGTTCTTC. Translated: CASSVRGGNYNEQFF.

V and J are TRBV25-1 and TRBJ1-6, with 7 positions matching TRBD1. Germline V CDR1 and CDR2: MGHDK, SYGVNS. J lost 6 bases, V lost 3 bases, and 5 bases had no gene match. CDR3 length: 15 amino acids. The CDR3 DNA is TGTGCCAGCAGTGACACCGGGACAGTTAATTCACCCCTCCACTTT. It yields the protein CASSDTGTVNSPLHF.

The rearrangement uses TRBV11-1 and TRBJ2-7, with TRBD2 identical over 8 bases. The V gene end was trimmed by 0 bases and the J gene end by 3 bases; junction bases not matched to a gene: 13. The CDR3 runs 18 residues. Germline CDR1 is SGHAT and CDR2 is FQDESV (reference sequence). The CDR3 region is CASSLALTSGNLFYEQYF. The CDR3, as DNA: TGTGCCAGCAGCTTAGCGCTAACTAGCGGCAACCTTTTCTACGAGCAGTACTTC.

The chain carries TRBV4-2 and TRBJ2-3, with D uncertain. With 0 bases removed from V and 6 bases from J, the gap between germline ends came to 7 bases. CDR1 is LGHNA, CDR2 YNFKEQ, per germline. The CDR3 consists of 13 residues. In nucleotides, the CDR3 is TGTGCCAGCAGCCAAGATATGTTTGATACGCAGTATTTT. Its protein is CASSQDMFDTQYF.

The chain joins TRBV28 to TRBJ1-2, with 8 positions matching TRBD1. The germline V gene has CDR1 MDHEN and CDR2 SYDVKM. The CDR3 runs 13 residues. V shed 2 bases, J shed 8 bases, and the junction held 4 bases outside the gene matches. CDR3 region: CASSLRTGYGYTF. In DNA, the CDR3 is TGTGCCAGCAGTTTAAGGACAGGGTACGGCTACACCTTC.

With respect to this clone: Other DNA variants within this sample encode the same CDR3. The rearrangement joins TRBV7-8 to TRBJ1-2, with D perhaps TRBD1 (6 bases). The CDR3 covers 14 residues. CDR1 and CDR2 (germline): SGHVS, FQNEAQ. V dropped 5 bases and J dropped 4 bases, with 14 bases sitting between them. The CDR3 coding sequence is TGTGCCAGCAGCCCAAGGACAGAGATCTATGGCTACACCTTC. Amino acids: CASSPRTEIYGYTF. Full variable domain (rest looked up from reference TRBV7-8 and TRBJ1-2): GAGVSQSPRYKVAKRGQDVALRCDPISGHVSLFWYQQALGQGPEFLTYFQNEAQLDKSGLPSDRFFAERPEGSVSTLKIQRTQQEDSAVYLCASSPRTEIYGYTFGSGTRLTVV.

J is TRBJ2-1 and V is TRBV6-5; TRBD1 might be the D (6 bases). Looked up from germline, CDR1 is MNHEY and CDR2 is SVGAGI. The germline V and J ends were trimmed by 6 bases and 8 bases, with 14 bases remaining between them. This CDR3 contains 13 residues. In DNA, the CDR3 is TGTGCCAGCAGACCCCAACAGGGCCATGAGCAGTTCTTC. It codes for CASRPQQGHEQFF.

The V call is TRBV7-3, the J call TRBJ2-3; 7 bases line up with TRBD2. Germline V CDR1 and CDR2: SGHTA, FQGTGA. The junction had 15 bases not matched to a gene; V was cut back by 5 bases and J by 1 base. The CDR3 loop spans 18 amino acids. For the CDR3, the DNA is TGTGCCAGCAGCCCTGATGAGGGAGGGCCTAGGGGCACAGATACGCAGTATTTT. It translates to CASSPDEGGPRGTDTQYF.

The chain is built from TRBV7-8 and TRBJ2-7; TRBD1 matches at 9 bases. V dropped 3 bases and J dropped 5; count of bases not matched to a gene: 14. The CDR3 totals 17 residues. Germline-derived CDR1 and CDR2 are SGHVS and FQNEAQ. The CDR3 spells CASSLTRPGQGLNEQYF. CDR3 sequence (DNA): TGTGCCAGCAGCTTGACTCGTCCGGGACAGGGACTTAACGAGCAGTACTTC. The full variable domain, completed using reference TRBV7-8 and TRBJ2-7, is GAGVSQSPRYKVAKRGQDVALRCDPISGHVSLFWYQQALGQGPEFLTYFQNEAQLDKSGLPSDRFFAERPEGSVSTLKIQRTQQEDSAVYLCASSLTRPGQGLNEQYFGPGTRLTVT.

The gene calls are TRBV19 and TRBJ1-4; 8 bases are shared with TRBD1. Germline V gene lookup returns CDR1 LNHDA and CDR2 SQIVND (reference sequence). CDR3 length: 13 residues. V trimming: 6 bases; J trimming: 8 bases; junction bases outside the gene matches: 5. DNA for the CDR3: TGTGCCAGTAGGATGGACAGGGACGAAAAACTGTTTTTT. Its protein product is CASRMDRDEKLFF.

The rearrangement joins TRBV7-9 to TRBJ1-1, with D unclear. V lost 4 bases and J 11 bases, leaving 11 bases between the germline ends. Germline V gene data show CDR1 as SEHNR and CDR2 as FQNEAQ (reference sequence). This CDR3 is 11 amino acids long. The CDR3 protein is CASSSGPVAFF. The DNA of the CDR3 is TGTGCCAGCAGCTCCGGTCCCGTTGCTTTCTTT.

This chain joins TRBV9 and TRBJ1-3; TRBD1 might be the D (6 bases). Looked up from germline, CDR1 is SGDLS and CDR2 is YYNGEE. Deletions cut 3 bases from V and 4 bases from J, with 14 bases between. The CDR3 totals 15 residues. CDR3 in DNA: TGTGCCAGCAGCGCAACAGGGTTTCCAGGAAACACCATATATTTT. It translates to CASSATGFPGNTIYF.

This chain joins TRBV2 and TRBJ1-1; unclear D gene. The length of the CDR3 is 15 residues. Germline values: CDR1 SNHLY, CDR2 FYNNEI. The V gene lost 2 bases and the J gene lost 0 bases, with 10 bases spanning the gap. The CDR3 region has the DNA TGTGCCAGCAGTGAATACAGAGTATTGAACACTGAAGCTTTCTTT. Translating it yields CASSEYRVLNTEAFF.

The chain recombines TRBV18 with TRBJ1-2, with 7 nucleotides matching TRBD1. Germline V gene data show CDR1 as KGHSH and CDR2 as LQKENI. V trimming: 2 bases; J trimming: 5 bases; junction bases outside the gene matches: 8. The length of the CDR3 is 15 residues. The CDR3 loop reads CASSPETQGVYGYTF. The CDR3 bases are TGTGCCAGCTCACCAGAGACCCAGGGGGTATATGGCTACACCTTC.

The rearrangement links TRBV7-2 to TRBJ2-5; weak D call: TRBD1 (6 bases). Germline-derived CDR1 and CDR2 are SGHTA and FQGNSA. Trimming took 2 bases from V and 4 from J, leaving 14 bases between them. The CDR3 length is 15 residues. The CDR3: CASSLPTGLAETQYF. The CDR3 coding sequence is TGTGCCAGCAGCTTACCCACAGGGTTGGCAGAGACCCAGTACTTC.

This sequence joins TRBV5-6 and TRBJ2-2; maybe TRBD1 (5 bases). The CDR3 runs to 15 residues. The V and J ends lost 5 bases and 3 bases respectively, with 14 bases between them. CDR1 is SGHDT and CDR2 is YYEEEE in the germline V gene. CDR3 sequence: CASRQAGLDTGELFF. Here the CDR3 DNA reads TGTGCCAGCAGACAAGCAGGGTTGGACACCGGGGAGCTGTTTTTT. The full variable domain, with the rest looked up from reference TRBV5-6 and TRBJ2-2, is DAGVTQSPTHLIKTRGQQVTLRCSPKSGHDTVSWYQQALGQGPQFIFQYYEEEERQRGNFPDRFSGHQFPNYSSELNVNALLLGDSALYLCASRQAGLDTGELFFGEGSRLTVL.

About this clone itself: One junction end does not reproduce the germline sequence, and a read error may be involved. The CDR3 here is CSSSPSGRGVSYNEQFF. CDR3 DNA sequence: TGTTCCAGCAGCCCAAGTGGACGCGGGGTATCCTACAATGAGCAGTTCTTC. This sequence joins TRBV7-9 and TRBJ2-1, with D possibly TRBD2 on 6 matching bases. The germline V gene has CDR1 SEHNR and CDR2 FQNEAQ (reference sequence). CDR3 size: 17 residues.

The chain combines TRBV28 with TRBJ2-5; the match to TRBD1 covers 11 bases. J lost 4 bases, V lost 6 bases, and 4 bases had no gene match. The length of the CDR3 is 14 residues. Germline CDR1 reads MDHEN; CDR2 reads SYDVKM. The CDR3 DNA follows: TGTGCCAGCAGGGGACAGGGGGGGGGAGAGACCCAGTACTTC. It translates to CASRGQGGGETQYF.

This sequence joins TRBV6-5 and TRBJ2-2; no clear D gene. Germline V CDR1 and CDR2: MNHEY, SVGAGI. Trimming took 5 bases from V and 6 from J, leaving 13 bases between them. This CDR3 spans 14 amino acids. The CDR3 bases are TGTGCCAGCAGTGCAGGTGGTTTTGCCGGGGAGCTGTTTTTT. The encoded protein is CASSAGGFAGELFF.

V usage is TRBV5-1 and J usage is TRBJ1-4, with D possibly TRBD1 on 6 matching bases. Germline V gene sequence: CDR1 SGHRS, CDR2 YFSETQ. This CDR3 contains 15 residues. The ends were cut back, 6 bases at V and 5 bases at J, with 17 bases in the middle. The DNA for the CDR3 is TGCGCCAGCAAAAGAGTGGCAGGGGACAATGAAAAACTGTTTTTT. It codes for CASKRVAGDNEKLFF.

The rearrangement links TRBV28 to TRBJ2-3; D uncertain. The germline V and J ends were trimmed by 3 bases and 4 bases, with 8 bases remaining between them. The germline V gene encodes CDR1 MDHEN and CDR2 SYDVKM. CDR3 size: 13 residues. The CDR3 sequence: CASSFASSDTQYF. The DNA of the CDR3 is TGTGCCAGCAGTTTCGCCAGTTCAGATACGCAGTATTTT.

This clone was detected only a few times. The chain combines TRBV7-6 with TRBJ2-7; TRBD2 matches 9 bases. The V gene's germline CDR1 is SGHVS and CDR2 FNYEAQ. The CDR3 is made up of 16 amino acids. After removal of 0 bases from V and 2 bases from J, the junction contained 5 bases not matched to a gene. The CDR3, as DNA: TGTGCCAGCAGCTTAGCCTCTAGCGGGGAACCCTACGAGCAGTACTTC. This translates into CASSLASSGEPYEQYF.

This clone has only a few counts. The chain recombines TRBV19 with TRBJ2-4; TRBD1 matches at 9 bases. The CDR3 totals 14 residues. Germline assignment: CDR1 LNHDA and CDR2 SQIVND (reference sequence). V dropped 2 bases and J dropped 9; count of bases not matched to a gene: 5. The CDR3 nucleotides read TGTGCCAGTAGTATATCCGGACAGGGGTCCATTCAGTACTTC. This encodes CASSISGQGSIQYF.

The chain has TRBV5-4 and TRBJ1-2; TRBD1 might be the D (6 bases). Germline CDR1 reads SGHNT; CDR2 reads YYREEE (reference sequence). V was cut by 3 bases and J by 4 bases, with 10 bases left in between. CDR3 length: 13 residues. In DNA form, the CDR3 reads TGTGCCAGCAGCTCCAGGGGCGGCTATGGCTACACCTTC. Its translation is CASSSRGGYGYTF.

The chain is built from TRBV7-9 and TRBJ1-3, with TRBD1 identical over 10 bases. Germline lookup yields CDR1 SEHNR and CDR2 FQNEAQ (reference sequence). With 5 bases clipped from V and 4 bases from J, the junction kept 8 bases outside the gene matches. The CDR3 loop spans 16 amino acids. In DNA, the CDR3 is TGTGCCAGCAGCACGCGACAGGGGGCCAAGGGAAACACCATATATTTT. It yields the protein CASSTRQGAKGNTIYF.